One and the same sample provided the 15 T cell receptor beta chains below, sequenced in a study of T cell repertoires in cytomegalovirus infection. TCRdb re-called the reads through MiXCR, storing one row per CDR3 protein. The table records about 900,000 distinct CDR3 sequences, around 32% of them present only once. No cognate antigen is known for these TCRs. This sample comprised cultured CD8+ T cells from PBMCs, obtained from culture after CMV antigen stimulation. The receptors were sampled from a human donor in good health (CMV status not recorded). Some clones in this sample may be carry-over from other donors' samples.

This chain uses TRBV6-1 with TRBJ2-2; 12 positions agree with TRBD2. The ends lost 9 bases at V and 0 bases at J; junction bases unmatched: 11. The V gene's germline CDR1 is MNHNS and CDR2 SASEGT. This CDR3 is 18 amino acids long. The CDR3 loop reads CASDVKTSGGANTGELFF. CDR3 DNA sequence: TGTGCCAGTGACGTGAAGACTAGCGGGGGAGCGAACACCGGGGAGCTGTTTTTT.

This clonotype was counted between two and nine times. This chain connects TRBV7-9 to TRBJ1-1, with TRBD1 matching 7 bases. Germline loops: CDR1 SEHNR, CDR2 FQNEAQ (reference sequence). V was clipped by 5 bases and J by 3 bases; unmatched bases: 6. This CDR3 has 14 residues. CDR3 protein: CASSPGTDYTEAFF. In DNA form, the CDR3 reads TGTGCCAGCAGCCCCGGGACAGACTACACTGAAGCTTTCTTT. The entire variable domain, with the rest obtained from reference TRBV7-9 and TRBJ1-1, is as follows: DTGVSQNPRHKITKRGQNVTFRCDPISEHNRLYWYRQTLGQGPEFLTYFQNEAQLEKSRLLSDRFSAERPKGSFSTLEIQRTEQGDSAMYLCASSPGTDYTEAFFGQGTRLTVV.

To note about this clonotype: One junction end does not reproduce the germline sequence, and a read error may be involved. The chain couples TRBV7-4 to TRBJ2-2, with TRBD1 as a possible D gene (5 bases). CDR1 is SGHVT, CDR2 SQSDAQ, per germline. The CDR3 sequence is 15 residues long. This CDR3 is CTSSSIGAEAGELFF. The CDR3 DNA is TGTACCAGCAGCTCAATTGGGGCAGAGGCCGGGGAGCTGTTTTTT.

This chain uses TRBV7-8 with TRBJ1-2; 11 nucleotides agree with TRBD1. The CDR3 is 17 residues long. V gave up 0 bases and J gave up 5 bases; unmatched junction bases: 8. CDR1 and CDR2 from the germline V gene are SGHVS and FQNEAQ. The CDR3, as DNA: TGTGCCAGCAGCTTAGCCACAGGGACAGGGGGAGTGTATGGCTACACCTTC. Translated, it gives CASSLATGTGGVYGYTF.

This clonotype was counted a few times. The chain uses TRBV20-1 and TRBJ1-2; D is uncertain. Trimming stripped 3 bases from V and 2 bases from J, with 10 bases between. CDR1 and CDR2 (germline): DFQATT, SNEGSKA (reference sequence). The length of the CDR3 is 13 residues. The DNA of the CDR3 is TGCAGTGCTAGCGGAGACGGCAACTATGGCTACACCTTC. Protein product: CSASGDGNYGYTF.

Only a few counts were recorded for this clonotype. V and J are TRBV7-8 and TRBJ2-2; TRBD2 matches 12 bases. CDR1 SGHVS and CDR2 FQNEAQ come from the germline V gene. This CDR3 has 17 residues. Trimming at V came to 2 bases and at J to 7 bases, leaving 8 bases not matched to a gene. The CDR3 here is CASSLLAGGPRIGELFF. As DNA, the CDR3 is TGTGCCAGCAGCTTACTAGCGGGGGGGCCTAGGATCGGGGAGCTGTTTTTT.

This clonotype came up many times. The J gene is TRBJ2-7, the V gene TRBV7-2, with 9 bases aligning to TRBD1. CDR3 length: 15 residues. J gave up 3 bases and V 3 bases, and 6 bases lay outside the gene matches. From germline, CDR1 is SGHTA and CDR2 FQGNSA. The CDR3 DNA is TGTGCCAGCAGCTTGGGACAGGGTATCTTCTACGAGCAGTACTTC. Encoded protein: CASSLGQGIFYEQYF.

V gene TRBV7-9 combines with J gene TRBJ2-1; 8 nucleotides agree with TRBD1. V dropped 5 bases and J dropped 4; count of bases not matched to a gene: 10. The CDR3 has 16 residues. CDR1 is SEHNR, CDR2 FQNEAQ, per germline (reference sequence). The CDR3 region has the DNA TGTGCCAGCAGCATATCTGACAGGGGTGGGTACAATGAGCAGTTCTTC. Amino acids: CASSISDRGGYNEQFF. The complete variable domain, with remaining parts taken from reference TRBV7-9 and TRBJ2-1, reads DTGVSQNPRHKITKRGQNVTFRCDPISEHNRLYWYRQTLGQGPEFLTYFQNEAQLEKSRLLSDRFSAERPKGSFSTLEIQRTEQGDSAMYLCASSISDRGGYNEQFFGPGTRLTVL.

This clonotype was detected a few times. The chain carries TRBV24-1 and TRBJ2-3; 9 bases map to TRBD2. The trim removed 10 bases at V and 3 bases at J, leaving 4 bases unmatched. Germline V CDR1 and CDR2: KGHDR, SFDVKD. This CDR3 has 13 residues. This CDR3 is CATAGGLTDTQYF. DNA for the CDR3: TGTGCCACGGCGGGGGGGCTGACAGATACGCAGTATTTT.

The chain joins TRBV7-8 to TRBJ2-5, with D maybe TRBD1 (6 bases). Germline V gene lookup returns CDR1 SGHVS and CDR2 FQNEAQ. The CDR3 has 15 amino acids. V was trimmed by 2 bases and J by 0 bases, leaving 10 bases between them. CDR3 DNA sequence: TGTGCCAGCAGCTTATTCAACAGGGACCAAGAGACCCAGTACTTC. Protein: CASSLFNRDQETQYF.

This CDR3 is CASSPGGGKAFF. The CDR3 bases are TGTGCCAGCAGCCCGGGTGGGGGGAAAGCTTTCTTT. The rearrangement links TRBV7-3 to TRBJ1-1; maybe TRBD1 (5 bases). This CDR3 region has 12 residues. The germline V gene has CDR1 SGHTA and CDR2 FQGTGA. The germline V and J ends were trimmed by 5 bases and 9 bases, with 13 bases remaining between them.

CDR3 sequence reads: CASSVTQNEQFF. The CDR3 DNA is TGTGCCAGCAGCGTAACCCAAAATGAGCAGTTCTTC. The gene calls are TRBV9 and TRBJ2-1; unclear D gene. Deletions cut 1 base from V and 7 bases from J, with 6 bases between. The germline CDR1 and CDR2 sequences are SGDLS and YYNGEE. The CDR3 has 12 residues.

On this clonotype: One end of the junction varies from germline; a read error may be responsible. The CDR3 DNA reads as TGTGCCAGTAGTTTGTGGGGTGTGGAGGACAATGAGCAGTTCTTC. Amino acid sequence: CASSLWGVEDNEQFF. The V and J genes are TRBV12-3 or TRBV12-4 and TRBJ2-1; perhaps TRBD2 as D (5 bases). The CDR3 covers 15 residues.

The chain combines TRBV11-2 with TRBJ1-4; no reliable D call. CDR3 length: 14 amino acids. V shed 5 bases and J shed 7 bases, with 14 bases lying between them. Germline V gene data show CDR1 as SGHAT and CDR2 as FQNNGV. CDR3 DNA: TGTGCCAGCAGCCTCCGGCCCTTTATTGAAAAACTGTTTTTT. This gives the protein CASSLRPFIEKLFF.

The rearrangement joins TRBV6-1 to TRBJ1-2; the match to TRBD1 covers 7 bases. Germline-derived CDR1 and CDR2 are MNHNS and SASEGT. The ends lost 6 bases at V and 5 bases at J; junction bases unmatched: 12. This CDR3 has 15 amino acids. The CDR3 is CASSLDRDRSYGYTF. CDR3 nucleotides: TGTGCCAGCAGCTTAGACCGGGACAGATCATATGGCTACACCTTC.